One and the same sample provided the 5 T cell receptor beta chains below, sequenced in a study of neurological immune-mediated disorders. MiXCR was run by TCRdb on the 5' RACE reads, yielding one entry per CDR3 protein. Among tens of thousands of distinct CDR3 sequences, roughly 10% were seen once, and the ten largest hold roughly a tenth. Time point meaning: longitudinal time-point 1 (baseline). Sequenced input: PBMCs. The receptor set was obtained from a man younger than 40 in good health.

This clonotype was seen repeatedly, ten times or more. The chain has TRBV2 and TRBJ2-3; unclear D gene. Germline V gene lookup returns CDR1 SNHLY and CDR2 FYNNEI. This CDR3 has 11 amino acids. Trimming removed 4 bases from V and 5 bases from J, with 4 bases in between. The CDR3 spells CASSVRDTQYF. CDR3 DNA: TGTGCCAGCAGTGTCCGAGATACGCAGTATTTT.

This clonotype was counted at least ten times. The CDR3 loop is CASSLVEENTGELFF. CDR3 in DNA: TGCGCCAGCAGCTTGGTCGAAGAGAACACCGGGGAGCTGTTTTTT. The J gene is TRBJ2-2, the V gene TRBV5-1; D unclear. Between the trimmed V and J ends, which lost 0 bases and 1 base, there was a span of 7 bases. The CDR3 is 15 amino acids. Germline values: CDR1 SGHRS, CDR2 YFSETQ.

This clonotype was seen many times. The rearrangement joins TRBV29-1 to TRBJ2-7, with D hard to call. Germline V gives CDR1 SQVTM, CDR2 ANQGSEA. The CDR3 consists of 14 residues. V shed 0 bases and J shed 3 bases, with 12 bases lying between them. CDR3 residues: CSVEDQGNHYEQYF. The CDR3 nucleotides are TGCAGCGTTGAAGATCAAGGCAACCACTACGAGCAGTACTTC.

This clonotype appeared many times. The rearrangement links TRBV10-3 to TRBJ1-6, with D possibly being TRBD1 (5 bases). This CDR3 is 15 amino acids long. CDR1 is ENHRY, CDR2 SYGVKD, per germline. The V and J ends lost 3 bases and 2 bases respectively, with 8 bases between them. The CDR3 region has the DNA TGTGCCATCAGTGATGGGGGGACCTATAATTCACCCCTCCACTTT. This gives the protein CAISDGGTYNSPLHF.

To note about this clonotype: One end of the junction does not line up with germline, which may come from a read error. The chain is built from TRBV27 and TRBJ1-1; the D is unclear. This CDR3 has 14 residues. Germline loops: CDR1 MNHEY, CDR2 SMNVEV (reference sequence). In nucleotides, the CDR3 is TGTGCCAGCAGTCAGATGCCAAGGAACACTGAGGCTTTCTTT. It is translated as CASSQMPRNTEAFF.